Shown below are 15 T cell receptor beta chains from a single sample sequenced in a study of blood T cell repertoires in COVID-19. Libraries were prepared by immunoSEQ multiplex PCR; TCRdb keeps only in-frame clonotypes and omits some of them. The repertoire has roughly 49,000 clones, about nine tenths of them found once; the top ten carry 5% to 7%. The sequenced material came from peripheral blood. Receptor source: a man in his forties or fifties with active COVID-19.

V is TRBV11-2 and J is TRBJ2-2; 7 bases are a match to TRBD2. The length of the CDR3 is 14 residues. Germline V gene lookup returns CDR1 SGHAT and CDR2 FQNNGV. With 3 bases clipped from V and 5 bases from J, the junction kept 3 bases outside the gene matches. This CDR3 is CASSLGGPTGELFF. The CDR3 DNA sequence: TGTGCCAGCAGCTTGGGAGGGCCGACCGGGGAGCTGTTTTTT.

J is TRBJ2-1 and V is TRBV5-4; 10 nucleotides match TRBD2. Germline V gene data show CDR1 as SGHNT and CDR2 as YYREEE (reference sequence). The CDR3 is 16 residues long. Trimming removed 2 bases from V and 4 bases from J; junction bases left unmatched: 6. The CDR3 DNA is TGTGCCAGCAGCTTTAAGAAACTAGCGGGGTACAATGAGCAGTTCTTC. Encoded protein: CASSFKKLAGYNEQFF.

This clone was seen once. CDR3 in amino acids: CSVVGRGHGYTF. Here the CDR3 DNA reads TGCAGCGTTGTTGGCAGGGGGCATGGCTACACCTTC. V and J are TRBV29-1 and TRBJ1-2; 8 bases match TRBD1. Losses at the gene ends were 4 bases for V and 6 bases for J; bases not matched to a gene: 4. The CDR3 totals 12 residues. CDR1 is SQVTM, CDR2 ANQGSEA, per germline.

This chain joins TRBV3-1 (or the pseudogene TRBV3-2) and TRBJ2-1; tentative D call: TRBD2 (5 bases). There are 14 residues in the CDR3. The V gene lost 4 bases and the J gene lost 4 bases, with 11 bases spanning the gap. Germline V CDR1 and CDR2: LGHDT, YNNKEL (reference sequence). In nucleotides, the CDR3 is TGTGCCAGCAGCCCCGGACTGTTTTACAATGAGCAGTTCTTC. Translated: CASSPGLFYNEQFF.

This clone was recorded only once. The rearrangement uses TRBV6-5 and TRBJ2-3, with D unresolved. The CDR3 extends over 10 amino acids. The germline V gene has CDR1 MNHEY and CDR2 SVGAGI. CDR3 bases: TGTGCAGTCATTGCGGATACGCAGTATTTT. It encodes CAVIADTQYF.

The CDR3 DNA follows: TGTGCCAGCAGTGCATCGACAGGGGGCTCTGGCTACACCTTC. Encoded protein: CASSASTGGSGYTF. The chain has TRBV2 and TRBJ1-2, with TRBD1 identical over 10 bases. CDR3 length: 14 amino acids. Germline values: CDR1 SNHLY, CDR2 FYNNEI. With V trimmed by 4 bases and J by 7 bases, 6 bases remained unmatched.

This clone was seen only once. This chain links TRBV18 with TRBJ2-7; possibly TRBD2 for D (5 bases). Trimming shortened V by 1 base and J by 6 bases, and 16 bases separated the two germline ends. Germline V gene lookup returns CDR1 KGHSH and CDR2 LQKENI. This CDR3 contains 15 residues. In DNA form, the CDR3 reads TGTGCCAGCTCACCACAACTAGGGAAGAGCTCCGAGCAGTACTTC. Encoded protein: CASSPQLGKSSEQYF.

The J gene is TRBJ2-7, the V gene TRBV6-6; the match to TRBD2 covers 7 bases. The CDR3 extends over 13 amino acids. Trimming removed 8 bases from V and 4 bases from J; junction bases left unmatched: 8. Germline values: CDR1 MNHNY, CDR2 SVGAGI (reference sequence). CDR3 residues: CASRGRERYEQYF. The CDR3 DNA reads as TGTGCCAGCCGAGGGCGGGAGAGGTACGAGCAGTACTTC.

The CDR3 DNA reads as TGTGCCACCAGCAGAGACAGGGGGCCCTCTGGGGCCAACGTCCTGACTTTC. Its translation is CATSRDRGPSGANVLTF. The chain couples TRBV15 to TRBJ2-6; 8 nucleotides agree with TRBD1. Germline trimming cut 0 bases from V and 0 bases from J; bases unmatched to any gene: 1. The CDR3 consists of 17 residues. Germline V gene data show CDR1 as LNHNV and CDR2 as YYDKDF (reference sequence).

The chain joins TRBV7-2 to TRBJ1-1; D unresolved. The germline V gene has CDR1 SGHTA and CDR2 FQGNSA. The CDR3 totals 13 residues. V dropped 2 bases and J dropped 4 bases, with 8 bases sitting between them. The CDR3 nucleotides are TGTGCCAGCAGCTTAAATGGGCCCACTGAAGCTTTCTTT. This encodes CASSLNGPTEAFF.

The gene calls are TRBV2 and TRBJ1-5, with D tentatively TRBD1 (6 bases). Trimming shortened V by 6 bases and J by 5 bases, and 14 bases separated the two germline ends. Germline CDR1 is SNHLY and CDR2 is FYNNEI. The CDR3 totals 14 residues. This chain's CDR3 is CASRDRSGDQPQHF. CDR3 nucleotides: TGTGCCAGCAGAGACAGGTCCGGAGATCAGCCCCAGCATTTT.

This sequence joins TRBV27 and TRBJ2-1; D gene uncertain. The CDR3 spans 16 residues. CDR1 is MNHEY, CDR2 SMNVEV, per germline (reference sequence). V was trimmed by 0 bases and J by 2 bases, leaving 11 bases between them. The CDR3 DNA sequence: TGTGCCAGCAGTTTATCGATCGGGTTTACCTACAATGAGCAGTTCTTC. The encoded protein is CASSLSIGFTYNEQFF.

V gene TRBV5-8 combines with J gene TRBJ2-7, with TRBD2 matching 7 bases. This CDR3 has 11 amino acids. Germline V gene sequence: CDR1 SGHTS, CDR2 YDEGEE. The V and J ends lost 8 bases and 6 bases, in that order; junction bases with no gene match: 5. The CDR3 sequence: CARIWGGEQYF. The CDR3 DNA reads TGTGCCAGGATCTGGGGGGGCGAGCAGTACTTC.

The chain combines TRBV5-6 with TRBJ2-7; maybe TRBD1 (7 bases). Per germline, CDR1 SGHDT and CDR2 YYEEEE. This CDR3 is 15 amino acids long. The V end lost 4 bases, the J end lost 11 bases, and 25 bases lay between the germline ends. The CDR3 DNA follows: TGTGCCAGCAGCCGTTTGGGGGGACAGAAGAAATCGGAGTACTTC. It yields the protein CASSRLGGQKKSEYF. Full variable domain (missing parts from reference TRBV5-6 and TRBJ2-7): DAGVTQSPTHLIKTRGQQVTLRCSPKSGHDTVSWYQQALGQGPQFIFQYYEEEERQRGNFPDRFSGHQFPNYSSELNVNALLLGDSALYLCASSRLGGQKKSEYFGPGTRLTVT.

The rearrangement uses TRBV6-2 or TRBV6-3 and TRBJ2-5, with D hard to call. From germline, CDR1 is MNHEY and CDR2 SVGEGT. The CDR3 totals 15 residues. The ends were cut back, 2 bases at V and 7 bases at J, with 17 bases in the middle. The CDR3 here is CASSYATTSPPTQYF. The CDR3 DNA is TGTGCCAGCAGTTACGCCACGACATCGCCTCCGACCCAGTACTTC.